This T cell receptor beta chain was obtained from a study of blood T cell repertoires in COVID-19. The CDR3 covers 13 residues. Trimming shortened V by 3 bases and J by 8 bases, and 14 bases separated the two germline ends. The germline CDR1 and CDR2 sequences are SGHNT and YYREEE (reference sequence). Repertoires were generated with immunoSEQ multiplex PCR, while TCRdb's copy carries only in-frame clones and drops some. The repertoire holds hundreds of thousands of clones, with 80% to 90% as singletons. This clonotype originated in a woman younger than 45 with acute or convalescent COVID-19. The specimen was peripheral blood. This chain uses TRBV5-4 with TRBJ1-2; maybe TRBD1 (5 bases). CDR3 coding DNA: TGTGCCAGCAGCTCAACACTTCAGGGAGGCTACACCTTC. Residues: CASSSTLQGGYTF.